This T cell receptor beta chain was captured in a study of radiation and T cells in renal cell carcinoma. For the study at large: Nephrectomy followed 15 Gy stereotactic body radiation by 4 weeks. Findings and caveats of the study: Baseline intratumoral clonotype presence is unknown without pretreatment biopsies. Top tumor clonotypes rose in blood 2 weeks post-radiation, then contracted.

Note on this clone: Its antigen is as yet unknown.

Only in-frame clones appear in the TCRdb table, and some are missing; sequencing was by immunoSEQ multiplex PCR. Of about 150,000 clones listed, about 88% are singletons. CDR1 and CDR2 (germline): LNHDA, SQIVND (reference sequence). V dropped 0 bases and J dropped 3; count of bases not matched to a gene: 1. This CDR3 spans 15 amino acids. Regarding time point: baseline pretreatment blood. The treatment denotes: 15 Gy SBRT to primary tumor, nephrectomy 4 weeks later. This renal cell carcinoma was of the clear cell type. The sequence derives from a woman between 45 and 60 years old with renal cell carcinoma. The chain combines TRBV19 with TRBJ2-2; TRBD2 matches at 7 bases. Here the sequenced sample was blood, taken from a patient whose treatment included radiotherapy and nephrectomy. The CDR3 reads CASSIDGGDTGELFF. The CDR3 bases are TGTGCCAGTAGTATAGATGGGGGGGACACCGGGGAGCTGTTTTTT. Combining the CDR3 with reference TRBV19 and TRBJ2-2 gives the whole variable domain DGGITQSPKYLFRKEGQNVTLSCEQNLNHDAMYWYRQDPGQGLRLIYYSQIVNDFQKGDIAEGYSVSREKKESFPLTVTSAQKNPTAFYLCASSIDGGDTGELFFGEGSRLTVL.